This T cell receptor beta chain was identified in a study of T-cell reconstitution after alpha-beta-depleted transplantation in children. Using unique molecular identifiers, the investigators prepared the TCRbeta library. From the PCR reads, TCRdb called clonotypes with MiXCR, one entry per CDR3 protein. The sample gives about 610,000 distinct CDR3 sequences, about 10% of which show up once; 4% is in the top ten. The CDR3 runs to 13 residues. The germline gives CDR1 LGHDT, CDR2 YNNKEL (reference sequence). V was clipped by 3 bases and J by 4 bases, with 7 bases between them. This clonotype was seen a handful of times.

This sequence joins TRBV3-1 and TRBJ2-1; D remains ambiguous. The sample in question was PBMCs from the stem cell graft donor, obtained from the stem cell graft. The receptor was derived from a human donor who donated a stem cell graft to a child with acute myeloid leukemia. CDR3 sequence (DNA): TGTGCCAGCAGCCAGAACGGGTACAATGAGCAGTTCTTC. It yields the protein CASSQNGYNEQFF.